The TCR beta chain under discussion was sequenced for a study of molecular identifiers for immune sequencing clone quantification. MiXCR was run by TCRdb on the PCR reads, yielding one entry per CDR3 protein. The profile shows about 510,000 distinct CDR3 sequences, over 20% of them singletons. The length of the CDR3 is 15 residues. Unmatched junction bases numbered 5, after V lost 5 bases and J lost 5 bases. Germline CDR1 and CDR2: MNHEY and SVGEGT. The sample holds many counts of this clonotype. V gene TRBV6-2 or TRBV6-3 combines with J gene TRBJ1-4; TRBD1 aligns across 10 bases. Sequencing was performed on naive CD8+ T cells from blood, with Jurkat cell RNA spiked in. Documented subset: FACS-sorted CD8+CD4-CCR7+CD45RA+ naive T cells. This clonotype was sampled from a human donor in good health. Some libraries in this study had Jurkat cell RNA spiked in. The CDR3 DNA follows: TGTGCCAGCAGTGCGGGACAGGGGCCGAATGAAAAACTGTTTTTT. Its translation: CASSAGQGPNEKLFF.